Below, 29 T cell receptor beta chains from the same sample are listed, as sequenced in a study of spatial heterogeneity in lung cancer. The time point is: sample taken at primary tumor resection. Extraction of whole RNA from tumor, nontumor lung or frozen PBMC preceded unsorted sequencing. TCRdb reprocessed the 5' RACE reads with MiXCR, giving one entry per CDR3 protein. The data contain 10,000 to 15,000 distinct CDR3 sequences, about 3.9% of them singletons. This specimen consisted of PBMCs, obtained at surgery. The receptors come from a male donor with early-stage non-small cell lung cancer.

Turning to this clonotype: Since it is a stray read in a library aimed at alpha chains, this beta chain has a size that is not meaningful. V gene TRBV2 combines with J gene TRBJ2-6; D not certain. CDR1 is SNHLY, CDR2 FYNNEI, per germline. V shed 4 bases and J shed 0 bases, with 4 bases lying between them. The CDR3 spans 14 residues. The CDR3 region has the DNA TGTGCCAGCAGTGGGGACTCTGGGGCCAACGTCCTGACTTTC. Translation gives CASSGDSGANVLTF.

Regarding this clonotype: Found in a library prepared for alpha chains, this beta chain is an off-target read, and its abundance has little meaning. The genes are TRBV28 and TRBJ2-3, with 7 bases matching TRBD2. From germline, CDR1 is MDHEN and CDR2 SYDVKM. The V segment lost 5 bases and the J segment 3 bases; nucleotides outside the gene matches: 8. This CDR3 is 15 amino acids long. CDR3 DNA sequence: TGTGCCAGCAGTCCCCCCGGGGGGTTGACAGATACGCAGTATTTT. Translated: CASSPPGGLTDTQYF.

This clonotype was seen many times. This beta chain turned up in a library designed for alpha chains; as an off-target read, its abundance says little. This chain links TRBV12-2 with TRBJ2-1; TRBD2, the table's D call, lacks a check against the DNA. TRBV12-2 is given as a pseudogene. The CDR3 length is 17 residues. CDR3 nucleotides: TGTGCAAGTCGCTTAGACCTGCGGGAGTGCCCCTACAATGAGCAGTTCTTC. This gives the protein CASRLDLRECPYNEQFF.

This clonotype has ten or more counts. This beta chain was picked up by a library intended for alpha chains and is off target, so its count carries little meaning. CDR3 sequence (DNA): TGTGCCAGCAGTGCCCATGCAGGGGCCGAGCAGTACTTC. Its protein product is CASSAHAGAEQYF. The chain combines TRBV6-2 or TRBV6-3 with TRBJ2-7, with D tentatively TRBD1 (6 bases). Germline V gene sequence: CDR1 MNHEY, CDR2 SVGEGT. The CDR3 length is 13 residues. With 5 bases removed from V and 6 bases from J, the gap between germline ends came to 14 bases.

In this sample, this clonotype turned up many times. Found in a library prepared for alpha chains, this beta chain is an off-target read, and its abundance has little meaning. V usage is TRBV4-1 and J usage is TRBJ2-2; TRBD2 matches at 14 bases. V was pared by 1 base and J by 5 bases, with 6 bases of the junction left unmatched. CDR1 is MGHRA, CDR2 YSYEKL, per germline. The CDR3 contains 18 residues. CDR3 sequence reads: CASSQAGLAGGGTGELFF. The CDR3 bases are TGCGCCAGCAGCCAAGCAGGACTAGCGGGAGGTGGAACCGGGGAGCTGTTTTTT.

Remarks on this clonotype: A library prepared for alpha chains yielded this beta chain as an off-target read; its size is of little meaning. The chain couples TRBV20-1 to TRBJ1-1, with D hard to call. Per germline, CDR1 DFQATT and CDR2 SNEGSKA (reference sequence). The CDR3 extends over 14 amino acids. The V end lost 3 bases, the J end lost 4 bases, and 15 bases lay between the germline ends. The CDR3 spells CSASSGSGGTEAFF. The CDR3 nucleotides are TGCAGTGCTAGCAGCGGGAGTGGCGGCACTGAAGCTTTCTTT.

Comments on this clonotype: With the library built for alpha chains, this beta chain is off target and its frequency is not meaningful. The CDR3, as DNA: TGTGCCAGCAGCTCACTCCGGACAGGGGATGATTACGAGCAGTACTTC. Its protein is CASSSLRTGDDYEQYF. The chain is built from TRBV7-9 and TRBJ2-7; 9 nucleotides agree with TRBD1. Germline CDR1 reads SEHNR; CDR2 reads FQNEAQ (reference sequence). There are 16 residues in the CDR3. V dropped 4 bases and J dropped 4; count of bases not matched to a gene: 11.

This clonotype was recorded many times. Within a library made for alpha chains, this beta chain is off target, and its count is uninformative. The V gene is TRBV28, the J gene TRBJ1-2, with TRBD1 identical over 12 bases. CDR1 and CDR2 from the germline V gene are MDHEN and SYDVKM. The J segment lost 6 bases and the V segment lost 6 bases, leaving 11 bases of the junction unmatched. The CDR3 length is 16 residues. The CDR3 here is CASSFPPGQGADGYTF. Here the CDR3 DNA reads TGTGCCAGCAGCTTCCCCCCGGGACAGGGGGCGGATGGCTACACCTTC.

This clonotype was found many times. The junction differs from germline at one of its ends, possibly a read error. This beta chain is an unintended read in a library built for alpha chains; its size means little. This chain joins TRBV5-1 and TRBJ1-1; no clear D gene. This CDR3 has 13 residues. Germline V gene lookup returns CDR1 SGHRS and CDR2 YFSETQ. This CDR3 is CASRRTGNTEAFF. The CDR3, as DNA: TGTGCCAGCAGGAGGACGGGGAACACTGAAGCTTTCTTT. Full variable domain (remainder filled in from reference TRBV5-1 and TRBJ1-1): KAGVTQTPRYLIKTRGQQVTLSCSPISGHRSVSWYQQTPGQGLQFLFEYFSETQRNKGNFPGRFSGRQFSNSRSEMNVSTLELGDSALYLCASRRTGNTEAFFGQGTRLTVV.

In its sample, this clonotype was seen a few times. A library made for alpha chains picked up this beta chain off target, so its size means little. The gene calls are TRBV18 and TRBJ2-7; no clear D. There are 16 residues in the CDR3. Germline V lookup: CDR1 KGHSH, CDR2 LQKENI. V was cut by 0 bases and J by 2 bases, with 14 bases left in between. This CDR3 reads CASSPPGRDPTYEQYF. The CDR3 nucleotides read TGTGCCAGCTCACCACCGGGAAGAGACCCAACCTACGAGCAGTACTTC.

This clonotype was found many times. This beta chain is a stray sequence in a library constructed for alpha chains; its clone size is not meaningful. This chain uses TRBV20-1 with TRBJ2-1, with 7 bases fitting TRBD1. Trimming took 6 bases from V and 6 from J; bases not matched to a gene: 8. CDR1 is DFQATT and CDR2 is SNEGSKA in the germline V gene (reference sequence). CDR3 length: 13 amino acids. The CDR3 nucleotides read TGCAGTGCCCCCGACAGGGTAGGCAATGAGCAGTTCTTC. Its translation: CSAPDRVGNEQFF.

This clonotype was counted many times. Because the library targeted alpha chains, this beta chain is an off-target read whose size means little. The chain joins TRBV7-2 to TRBJ2-1; possible D gene TRBD2, 6 bases. The CDR3 is made up of 15 amino acids. Trimming shortened V by 4 bases and J by 0 bases, and 10 bases separated the two germline ends. Germline loops: CDR1 SGHTA, CDR2 FQGNSA. CDR3 residues: CASSWDFSSYNEQFF. The CDR3 bases are TGTGCCAGCAGCTGGGACTTTAGCTCCTACAATGAGCAGTTCTTC.

This clonotype was observed at least ten times. The library was prepared for alpha chains; this beta chain is a stray read, so its frequency means little. The V and J genes are TRBV5-6 and TRBJ2-5, with 8 bases matching TRBD1. This CDR3 has 16 amino acids. Germline CDR1 is SGHDT and CDR2 is YYEEEE. Germline trimming cut 4 bases from V and 2 bases from J; bases unmatched to any gene: 10. The CDR3 nucleotides are TGTGCCAGCAGCCATAGACAGGGGACGCTTCAAGAGACCCAGTACTTC. Its protein product is CASSHRQGTLQETQYF.

This clonotype was observed at least ten times. The library was built for alpha chains, so this beta chain is an off-target read and its size means little. V is TRBV28 and J is TRBJ1-1; maybe TRBD1 (6 bases). The CDR3 length is 13 residues. CDR1 is MDHEN, CDR2 SYDVKM, per germline. Trimming left V 8 bases short and J 4 bases short, with 14 bases between. The CDR3 DNA reads as TGTGCCAGCGGGCTTAGGGGGGGCACTGAAGCTTTCTTT. Amino acid sequence: CASGLRGGTEAFF.

Concerning this clonotype itself: This beta chain is a stray read from a library made for alpha chains; its abundance is not meaningful. This chain joins TRBV9 and TRBJ2-3; D may be TRBD1 or TRBD2 (5 bases each). The CDR3 has 14 amino acids. The germline V gene has CDR1 SGDLS and CDR2 YYNGEE. Trimming cost V 4 bases and J 5 bases, with 14 bases left between them. DNA of the CDR3: TGTGCCAGCAGCCAAGGGGTACGGGGAGATACGCAGTATTTT. It translates to CASSQGVRGDTQYF.

This clonotype was recorded at least ten times. Since the library was made to target alpha chains, this beta chain is a stray read and its abundance is not meaningful. The chain links TRBV10-3 to TRBJ2-3; 10 nucleotides match TRBD1. The CDR3 loop spans 17 amino acids. V lost 0 bases and J lost 4; bases outside the gene matches: 7. Per the germline V gene, CDR1 is ENHRY and CDR2 is SYGVKD. DNA for the CDR3: TGTGCCATCAGTGAGTCTGTGGACAGGGGGTCGGCAGATACGCAGTATTTT. Its protein product is CAISESVDRGSADTQYF.

This clonotype has a count of ten or more. In a library made to pick up alpha chains, this beta chain is a stray read with a size that means little. The chain uses TRBV19 and TRBJ2-2; D unclear. Germline V gives CDR1 LNHDA, CDR2 SQIVND (reference sequence). This CDR3 has 12 amino acids. DNA of the CDR3: TGTGTAGTCCAGCGCGGTACCGGGGAGCTGTTTTTT. The encoded protein is CVVQRGTGELFF. Complete variable domain (other parts from reference TRBV19 and TRBJ2-2): DGGITQSPKYLFRKEGQNVTLSCEQNLNHDAMYWYRQDPGQGLRLIYYSQIVNDFQKGDIAEGYSVSREKKESFPLTVTSAQKNPTAFYLCVVQRGTGELFFGEGSRLTVL.

In the case of this clonotype: The library was built for alpha chains, so this beta chain is an off-target read and its size means little. The chain recombines TRBV7-2 with TRBJ1-2, with TRBD1 identical over 7 bases. Germline CDR1 SGHTA, CDR2 FQGNSA. The V and J ends lost 1 base and 1 base, in that order; junction bases with no gene match: 3. This CDR3 comprises 15 residues. CDR3 sequence: CASSLEPGGNYGYTF. The CDR3 DNA is TGTGCCAGCAGCTTAGAGCCAGGGGGTAACTATGGCTACACCTTC.

In this sample, this clonotype turned up many times. The library was designed around alpha chains, so this beta chain is a stray read whose abundance carries little weight. This chain connects TRBV3-1 to TRBJ2-2; 10 bases fit TRBD1. Trimming took 6 bases from V and 6 from J; bases not matched to a gene: 1. Germline CDR1 reads LGHDT; CDR2 reads YNNKEL (reference sequence). The length of the CDR3 is 13 residues. This CDR3 reads CASRGTGAGELFF. In nucleotides, the CDR3 is TGTGCCAGCAGGGGGACAGGGGCCGGGGAGCTGTTTTTT.

A note on this clonotype: With the library built for alpha chains, this beta chain is off target and its frequency is not meaningful. The chain employs TRBV5-1 and TRBJ2-5, with unresolved D. V dropped 0 bases and J dropped 7 bases, with 10 bases sitting between them. This CDR3 has 13 residues. Germline CDR1 is SGHRS and CDR2 is YFSETQ. In nucleotides, the CDR3 is TGCGCCAGCAGCTTGGCCGGTCGAGGGACCCAGTACTTC. It yields the protein CASSLAGRGTQYF.

This clonotype was recorded many times. This beta chain is off target for a library built for alpha chains, so its abundance means little. The V gene is TRBV18, the J gene TRBJ1-2, with D unclear. The V and J ends lost 8 bases and 5 bases respectively, with 15 bases between them. Germline lookup yields CDR1 KGHSH and CDR2 LQKENI. The CDR3 runs 13 residues. CDR3 nucleotides: TGTGCCAGCACGCGCACCCAGAGATATGGCTACACCTTC. It specifies CASTRTQRYGYTF.

In its sample, this clonotype was seen many times. This beta chain is a stray sequence in a library constructed for alpha chains; its clone size is not meaningful. The chain couples TRBV30 to TRBJ2-7; a possible D gene is TRBD1 (6 bases). V lost 5 bases, J lost 0 bases, and 8 bases lay in between. The CDR3 covers 12 residues. Germline-derived CDR1 and CDR2 are GTSNPN and SVGIG (reference sequence). CDR3 DNA sequence: TGTGCCTGGCGGGACAACTCCTACGAGCAGTACTTC. Amino acid sequence: CAWRDNSYEQYF. The full variable domain, in which reference TRBV30 and TRBJ2-7 provide the parts outside the CDR3, is SQTIHQWPATLVQPVGSPLSLECTVEGTSNPNLYWYRQAAGRGLQLLFYSVGIGQISSEVPQNLSASRPQDRQFILSSKKLLLSDSGFYLCAWRDNSYEQYFGPGTRLTVT.

This clonotype was observed many times. In a library made to pick up alpha chains, this beta chain is a stray read with a size that means little. The V and J genes are TRBV7-3 and TRBJ2-3; a weak D match, TRBD2 (5 bases). CDR3 length equals 14 residues. The germline CDR1 and CDR2 sequences are SGHTA and FQGTGA. V dropped 2 bases and J dropped 1 base, with 7 bases sitting between them. This CDR3 is CASSLLSGTDTQYF. In DNA, the CDR3 is TGTGCCAGCAGCTTACTTAGCGGCACAGATACGCAGTATTTT.

This clonotype was recorded at least ten times. Since it is a stray read in a library aimed at alpha chains, this beta chain has a size that is not meaningful. The chain uses TRBV7-9 and TRBJ1-1; D is undetermined. Trimming shortened V by 1 base and J by 5 bases, and 14 bases separated the two germline ends. The CDR3 sequence is 15 residues long. Germline CDR1 is SEHNR and CDR2 is FQNEAQ (reference sequence). The CDR3 DNA is TGTGCCAGCAGCTTAGAGTCGGGCGGTGGTACTGAAGCTTTCTTT. It is translated as CASSLESGGGTEAFF.

Remarks on this clonotype: A read error may produce the germline difference seen at one junction end. The size of this beta chain means little, since it is a stray read in a library made for alpha chains. The chain couples TRBV28 to TRBJ2-4; D assignment may be TRBD1 or TRBD2 (7 bases each). CDR1 is MDHEN, CDR2 SYDVKM, per germline. CDR3 length: 15 residues. CDR3 bases: TGCGCGCGGGGGACAGTACTTCTAGCCAAAAACATTCAGTACTTC. It yields the protein CARGTVLLAKNIQYF.

This clonotype was counted ten times or more. This beta chain is a stray sequence in a library constructed for alpha chains; its clone size is not meaningful. The rearrangement links TRBV18 to TRBJ2-5; tentative D call: TRBD1 (6 bases). Germline-derived CDR1 and CDR2 are KGHSH and LQKENI. Between the trimmed V and J ends, which lost 6 bases and 7 bases, there was a span of 18 bases. This CDR3 is built from 14 residues. The CDR3 region is CASSTGSRSGTQYF. The DNA of the CDR3 is TGTGCCAGCTCGACAGGATCTAGATCTGGGACCCAGTACTTC.

This clonotype was observed at least ten times. This beta chain is an unintended read in a library built for alpha chains; its size means little. The J gene is TRBJ1-6, the V gene TRBV4-3; no reliable D call. The CDR3 spans 15 residues. Trimming left V 2 bases short and J 8 bases short, with 13 bases between. CDR1 and CDR2 (germline): LGHNA, YSLEER. The CDR3 DNA follows: TGCGCCAGCAGCCAATCCGCGGGGAGAGATTCACCCCTCCACTTT. Encoded protein: CASSQSAGRDSPLHF.

Comment on this clonotype: This beta chain turned up in a library designed for alpha chains; as an off-target read, its abundance says little. The V and J genes are TRBV6-5 and TRBJ2-7; 14 bases match TRBD2. Looked up from germline, CDR1 is MNHEY and CDR2 is SVGAGI. Trimming cost V 5 bases and J 7 bases; bases outside gene matches: 10. The CDR3 spans 16 residues. In nucleotides, the CDR3 is TGTGCCAGCAGTCCTCGACTAGCGGGAGGGTTCGGGGAGCAGTACTTC. Protein: CASSPRLAGGFGEQYF.

Only a few counts were recorded for this clonotype. This beta chain appears as a stray read in a library generated for alpha chains; its size is not informative. CDR3 coding DNA: TGTGCCAGCAGTTACCAACTAGCGGGAGGGTACAATGAGCAGTTCTTC. It is translated as CASSYQLAGGYNEQFF. This chain connects TRBV12-3 or TRBV12-4 to TRBJ2-1; 13 bases match TRBD2. With V trimmed by 4 bases and J by 4 bases, 4 bases remained unmatched. CDR3 length: 16 amino acids.